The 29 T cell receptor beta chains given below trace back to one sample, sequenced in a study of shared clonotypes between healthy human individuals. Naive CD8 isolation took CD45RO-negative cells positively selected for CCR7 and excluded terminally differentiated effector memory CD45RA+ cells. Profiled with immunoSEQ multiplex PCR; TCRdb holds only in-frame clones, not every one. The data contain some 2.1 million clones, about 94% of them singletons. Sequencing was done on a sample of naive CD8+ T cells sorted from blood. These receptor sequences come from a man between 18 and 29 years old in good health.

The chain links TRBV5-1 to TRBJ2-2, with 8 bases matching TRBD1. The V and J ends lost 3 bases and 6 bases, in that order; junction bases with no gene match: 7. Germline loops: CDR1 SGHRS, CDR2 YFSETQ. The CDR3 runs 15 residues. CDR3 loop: CASSWKTGAAGELFF. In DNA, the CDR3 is TGCGCCAGCAGCTGGAAGACAGGGGCTGCCGGGGAGCTGTTTTTT.

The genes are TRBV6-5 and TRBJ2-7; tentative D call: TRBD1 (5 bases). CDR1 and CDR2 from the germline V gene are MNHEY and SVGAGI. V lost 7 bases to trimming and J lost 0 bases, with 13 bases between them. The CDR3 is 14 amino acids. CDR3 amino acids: CASTSGDSSYEQYF. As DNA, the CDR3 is TGTGCCAGCACCTCCGGTGACAGCTCCTACGAGCAGTACTTC.

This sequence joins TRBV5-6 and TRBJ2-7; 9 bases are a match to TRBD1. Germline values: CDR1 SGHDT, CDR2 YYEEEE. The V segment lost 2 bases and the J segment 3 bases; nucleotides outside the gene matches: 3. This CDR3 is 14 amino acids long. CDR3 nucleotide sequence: TGTGCCAGCAGCTTTATGACAGGGGGCTACGAGCAGTACTTC. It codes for CASSFMTGGYEQYF.

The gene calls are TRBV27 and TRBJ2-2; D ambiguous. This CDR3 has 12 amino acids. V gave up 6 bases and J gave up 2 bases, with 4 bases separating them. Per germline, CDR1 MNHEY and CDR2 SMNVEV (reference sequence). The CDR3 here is CASRLNTGELFF. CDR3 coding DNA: TGTGCCAGCAGACTTAACACCGGGGAGCTGTTTTTT.

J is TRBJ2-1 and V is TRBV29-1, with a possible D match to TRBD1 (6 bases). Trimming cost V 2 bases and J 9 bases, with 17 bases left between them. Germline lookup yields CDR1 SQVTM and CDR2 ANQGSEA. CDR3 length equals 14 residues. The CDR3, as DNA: TGCAGCGTTGAATCCAGGGGAGAGTGGGGTGAGCAGTTCTTC. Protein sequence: CSVESRGEWGEQFF.

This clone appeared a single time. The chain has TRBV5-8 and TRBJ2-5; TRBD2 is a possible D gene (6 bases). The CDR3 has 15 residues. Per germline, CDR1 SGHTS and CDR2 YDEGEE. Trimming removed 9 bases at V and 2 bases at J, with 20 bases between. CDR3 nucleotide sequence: TGTGCCACCCAGCAATTAAGGACTACACAAGAGACCCAGTACTTC. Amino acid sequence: CATQQLRTTQETQYF.

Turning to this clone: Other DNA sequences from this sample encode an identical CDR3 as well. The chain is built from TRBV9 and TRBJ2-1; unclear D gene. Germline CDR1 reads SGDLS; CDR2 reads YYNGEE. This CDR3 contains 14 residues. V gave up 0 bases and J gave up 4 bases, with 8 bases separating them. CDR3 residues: CASSVGLGYNEQFF. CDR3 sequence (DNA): TGTGCCAGCAGCGTAGGTTTGGGATACAATGAGCAGTTCTTC.

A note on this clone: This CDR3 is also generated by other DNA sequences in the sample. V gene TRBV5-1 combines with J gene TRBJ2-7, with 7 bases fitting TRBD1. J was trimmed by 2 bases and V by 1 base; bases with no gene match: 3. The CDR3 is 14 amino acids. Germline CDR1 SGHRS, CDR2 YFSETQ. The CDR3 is CASSLTGTAYEQYF. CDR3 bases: TGCGCCAGCAGCTTGACCGGGACAGCCTACGAGCAGTACTTC.

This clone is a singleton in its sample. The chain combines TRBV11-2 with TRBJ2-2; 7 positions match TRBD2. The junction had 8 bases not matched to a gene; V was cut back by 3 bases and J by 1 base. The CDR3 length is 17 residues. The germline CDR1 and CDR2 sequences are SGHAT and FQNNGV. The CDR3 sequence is CASSLGKLARNTGELFF. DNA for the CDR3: TGTGCCAGCAGCTTGGGTAAACTAGCGCGGAACACCGGGGAGCTGTTTTTT.

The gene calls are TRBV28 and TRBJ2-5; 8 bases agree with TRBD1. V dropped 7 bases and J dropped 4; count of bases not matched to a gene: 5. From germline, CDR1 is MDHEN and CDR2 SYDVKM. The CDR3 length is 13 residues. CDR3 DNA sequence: TGTGCCAGCATAGGACAGGGCGGAGAGACCCAGTACTTC. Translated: CASIGQGGETQYF. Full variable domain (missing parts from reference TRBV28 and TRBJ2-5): DVKVTQSSRYLVKRTGEKVFLECVQDMDHENMFWYRQDPGLGLRLIYFSYDVKMKEKGDIPEGYSVSREKKERFSLILESASTNQTSMYLCASIGQGGETQYFGPGTRLLVL.

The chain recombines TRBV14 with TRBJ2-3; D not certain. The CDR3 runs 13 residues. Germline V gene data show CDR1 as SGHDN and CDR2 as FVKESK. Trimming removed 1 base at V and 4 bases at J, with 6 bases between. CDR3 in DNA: TGTGCCAGCAGCCAAGGGAACGCAGATACGCAGTATTTT. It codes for CASSQGNADTQYF.

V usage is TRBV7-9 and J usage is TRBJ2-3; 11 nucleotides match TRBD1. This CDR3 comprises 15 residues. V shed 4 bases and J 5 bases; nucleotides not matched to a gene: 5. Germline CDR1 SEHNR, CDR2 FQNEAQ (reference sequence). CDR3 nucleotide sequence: TGTGCCAGCAGCTCGGGACAGGGGGAGGGAGATACGCAGTATTTT. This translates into CASSSGQGEGDTQYF.

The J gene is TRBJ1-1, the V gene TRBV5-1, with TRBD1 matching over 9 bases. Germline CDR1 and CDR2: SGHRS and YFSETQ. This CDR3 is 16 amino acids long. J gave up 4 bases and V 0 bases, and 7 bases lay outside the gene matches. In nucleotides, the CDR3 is TGCGCCAGCAGCTTGGATGGGATGACAGGGGGCACTGAAGCTTTCTTT. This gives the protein CASSLDGMTGGTEAFF. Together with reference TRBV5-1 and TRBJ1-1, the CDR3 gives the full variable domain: KAGVTQTPRYLIKTRGQQVTLSCSPISGHRSVSWYQQTPGQGLQFLFEYFSETQRNKGNFPGRFSGRQFSNSRSEMNVSTLELGDSALYLCASSLDGMTGGTEAFFGQGTRLTVV.

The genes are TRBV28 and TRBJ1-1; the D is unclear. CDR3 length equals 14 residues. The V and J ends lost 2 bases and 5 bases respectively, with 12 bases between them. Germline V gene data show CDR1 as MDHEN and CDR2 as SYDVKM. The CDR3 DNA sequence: TGTGCCAGCAGTTTACGGGGATTGTGGACTGAAGCTTTCTTT. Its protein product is CASSLRGLWTEAFF.

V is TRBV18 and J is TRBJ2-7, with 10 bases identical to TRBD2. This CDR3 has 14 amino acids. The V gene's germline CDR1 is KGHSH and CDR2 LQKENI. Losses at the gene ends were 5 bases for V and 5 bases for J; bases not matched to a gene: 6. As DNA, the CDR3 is TGTGCCAGCTCATATAGCGGGAGGAGTGACGAGCAGTACTTC. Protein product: CASSYSGRSDEQYF.

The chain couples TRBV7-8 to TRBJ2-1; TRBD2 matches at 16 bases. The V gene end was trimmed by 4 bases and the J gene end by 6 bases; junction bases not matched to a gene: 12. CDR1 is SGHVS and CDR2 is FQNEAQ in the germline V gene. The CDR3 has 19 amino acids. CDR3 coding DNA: TGTGCCAGCAGCTCGGGACTAGCGGGGGGGCTCCTGGTCGGCAATGAGCAGTTCTTC. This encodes CASSSGLAGGLLVGNEQFF.

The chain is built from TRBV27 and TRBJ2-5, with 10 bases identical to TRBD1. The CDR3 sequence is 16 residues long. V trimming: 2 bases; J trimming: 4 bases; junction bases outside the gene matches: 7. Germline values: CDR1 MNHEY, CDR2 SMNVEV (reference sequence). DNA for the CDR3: TGTGCCAGCAGTTTACTTGGGACAGGGGAAGGAGAGACCCAGTACTTC. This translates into CASSLLGTGEGETQYF.

CDR3 sequence (DNA): TGCGCCAGCAGCGGGGGGACTACCTCCTACAATGAGCAGTTCTTC. The encoded protein is CASSGGTTSYNEQFF. The rearrangement links TRBV4-3 to TRBJ2-1, with 7 positions matching TRBD2. Germline V gene sequence: CDR1 LGHNA, CDR2 YSLEER. The junction had 4 bases not matched to a gene; V was cut back by 5 bases and J by 0 bases. The CDR3 is 15 amino acids.

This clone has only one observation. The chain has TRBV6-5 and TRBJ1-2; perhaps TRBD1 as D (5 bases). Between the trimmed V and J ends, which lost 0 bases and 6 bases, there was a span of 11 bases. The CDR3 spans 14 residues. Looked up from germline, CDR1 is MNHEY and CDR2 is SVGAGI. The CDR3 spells CASSYSSVGDGYTF. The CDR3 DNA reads TGTGCCAGCAGTTACTCGAGTGTAGGGGATGGCTACACCTTC.

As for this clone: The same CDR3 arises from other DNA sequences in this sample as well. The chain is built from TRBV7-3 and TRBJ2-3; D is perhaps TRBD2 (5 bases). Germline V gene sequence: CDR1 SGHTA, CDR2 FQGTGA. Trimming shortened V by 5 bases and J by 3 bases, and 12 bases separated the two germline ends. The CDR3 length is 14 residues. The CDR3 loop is CASSPRGGTDTQYF. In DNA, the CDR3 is TGTGCCAGCAGCCCCCGCGGAGGTACAGATACGCAGTATTTT.

The CDR3 DNA is TGTGCCATCAGTGAGCCGGGAAGCAATCAGCCCCAGCATTTT. Its protein product is CAISEPGSNQPQHF. The chain recombines TRBV10-3 with TRBJ1-5; D is uncertain. The CDR3 is 14 amino acids. Trimming removed 2 bases at V and 1 base at J, with 6 bases between. Germline V gene sequence: CDR1 ENHRY, CDR2 SYGVKD.

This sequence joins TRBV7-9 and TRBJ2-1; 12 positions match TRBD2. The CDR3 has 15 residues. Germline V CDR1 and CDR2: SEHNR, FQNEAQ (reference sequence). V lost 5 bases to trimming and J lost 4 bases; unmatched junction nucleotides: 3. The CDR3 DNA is TGTGCCAGCAGCCGTCTAGCGGGAGGGTACAATGAGCAGTTCTTC. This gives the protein CASSRLAGGYNEQFF.

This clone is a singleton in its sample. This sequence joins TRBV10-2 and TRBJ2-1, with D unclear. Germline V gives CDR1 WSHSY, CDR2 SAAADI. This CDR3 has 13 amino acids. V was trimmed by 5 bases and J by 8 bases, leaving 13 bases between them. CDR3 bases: TGCGCCAGCAGTTTAGTAAGGGTTGATGAGCAGTTCTTC. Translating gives CASSLVRVDEQFF.

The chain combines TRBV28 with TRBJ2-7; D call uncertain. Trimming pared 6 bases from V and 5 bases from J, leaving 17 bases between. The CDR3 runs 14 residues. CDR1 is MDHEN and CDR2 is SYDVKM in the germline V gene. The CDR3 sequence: CASSLGSSPNEQYF. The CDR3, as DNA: TGTGCCAGCAGCCTCGGGTCCAGCCCGAACGAGCAGTACTTC.

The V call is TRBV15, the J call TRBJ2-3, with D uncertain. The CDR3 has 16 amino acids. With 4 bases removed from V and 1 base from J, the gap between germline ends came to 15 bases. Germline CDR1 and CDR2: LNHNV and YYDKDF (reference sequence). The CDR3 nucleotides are TGTGCCACCAGCACAGGAGTGGGTTATGGCACAGATACGCAGTATTTT. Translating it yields CATSTGVGYGTDTQYF. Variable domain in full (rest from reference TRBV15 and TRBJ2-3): DAMVIQNPRYQVTQFGKPVTLSCSQTLNHNVMYWYQQKSSQAPKLLFHYYDKDFNNEADTPDNFQSRRPNTSFCFLDIRSPGLGDTAMYLCATSTGVGYGTDTQYFGPGTRLTVL.

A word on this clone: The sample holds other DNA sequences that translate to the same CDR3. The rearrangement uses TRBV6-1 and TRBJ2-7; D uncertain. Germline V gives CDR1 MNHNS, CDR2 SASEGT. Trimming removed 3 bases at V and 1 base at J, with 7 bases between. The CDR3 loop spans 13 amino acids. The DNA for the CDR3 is TGTGCCAGCAGTGATACTGGGTCCTACGAGCAGTACTTC. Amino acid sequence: CASSDTGSYEQYF.

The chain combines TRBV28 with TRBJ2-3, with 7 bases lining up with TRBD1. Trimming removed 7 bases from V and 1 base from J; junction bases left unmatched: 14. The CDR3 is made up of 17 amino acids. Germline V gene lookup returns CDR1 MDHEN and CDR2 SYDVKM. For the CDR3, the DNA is TGTGCCAGCATTCCTATTAACAGGGGACGGGGCACAGATACGCAGTATTTT. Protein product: CASIPINRGRGTDTQYF.

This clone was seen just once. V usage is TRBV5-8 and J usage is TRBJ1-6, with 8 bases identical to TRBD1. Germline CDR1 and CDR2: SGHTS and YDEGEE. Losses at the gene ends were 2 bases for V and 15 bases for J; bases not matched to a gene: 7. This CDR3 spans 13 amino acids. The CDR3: CASSLPGTGILHF. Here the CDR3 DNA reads TGTGCCAGCAGCTTACCCGGGACAGGCATCCTCCACTTT.

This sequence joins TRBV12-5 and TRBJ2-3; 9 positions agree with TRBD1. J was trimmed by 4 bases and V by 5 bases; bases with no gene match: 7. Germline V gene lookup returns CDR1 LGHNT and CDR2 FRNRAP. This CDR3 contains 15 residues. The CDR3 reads CASGLPGQGSDTQYF. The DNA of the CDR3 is TGTGCTAGTGGTCTGCCGGGACAGGGTTCAGATACGCAGTATTTT.